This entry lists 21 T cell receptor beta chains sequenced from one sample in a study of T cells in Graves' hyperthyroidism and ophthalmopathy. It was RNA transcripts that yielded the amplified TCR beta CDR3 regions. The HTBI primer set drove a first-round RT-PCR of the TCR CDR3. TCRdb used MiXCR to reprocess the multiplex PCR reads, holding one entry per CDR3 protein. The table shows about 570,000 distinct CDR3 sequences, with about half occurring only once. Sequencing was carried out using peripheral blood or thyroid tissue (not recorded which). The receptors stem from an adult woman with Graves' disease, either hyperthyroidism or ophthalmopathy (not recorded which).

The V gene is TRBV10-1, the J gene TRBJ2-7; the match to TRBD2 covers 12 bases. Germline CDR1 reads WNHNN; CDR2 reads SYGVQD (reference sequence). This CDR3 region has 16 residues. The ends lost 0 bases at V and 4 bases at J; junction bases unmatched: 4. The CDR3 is CASSESETSGSYEQYF. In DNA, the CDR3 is TGCGCCAGCAGTGAGTCAGAGACTAGCGGGAGTTACGAGCAGTACTTC.

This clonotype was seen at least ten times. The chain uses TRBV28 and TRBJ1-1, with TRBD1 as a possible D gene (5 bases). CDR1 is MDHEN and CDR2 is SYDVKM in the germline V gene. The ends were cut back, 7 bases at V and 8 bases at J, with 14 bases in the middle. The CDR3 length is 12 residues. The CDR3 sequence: CASTLMRGEAFF. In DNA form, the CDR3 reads TGTGCCAGCACCTTGATGCGGGGGGAAGCTTTCTTT.

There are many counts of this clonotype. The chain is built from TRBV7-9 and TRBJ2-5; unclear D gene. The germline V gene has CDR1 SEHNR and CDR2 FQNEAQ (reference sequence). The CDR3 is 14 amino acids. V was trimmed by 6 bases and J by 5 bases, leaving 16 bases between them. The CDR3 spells CASSFPGLGETQYF. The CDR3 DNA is TGTGCCAGCAGTTTCCCGGGCCTAGGGGAGACCCAGTACTTC.

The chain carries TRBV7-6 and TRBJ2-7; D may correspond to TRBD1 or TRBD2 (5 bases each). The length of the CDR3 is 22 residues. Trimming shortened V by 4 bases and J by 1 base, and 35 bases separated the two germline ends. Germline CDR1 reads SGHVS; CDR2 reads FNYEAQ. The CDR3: CASSSRGIRGQRPDSRSYEQYF. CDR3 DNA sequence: TGTGCCAGCAGCTCCCGGGGAATCCGGGGCCAACGTCCTGACAGTCGATCCTACGAGCAGTACTTC.

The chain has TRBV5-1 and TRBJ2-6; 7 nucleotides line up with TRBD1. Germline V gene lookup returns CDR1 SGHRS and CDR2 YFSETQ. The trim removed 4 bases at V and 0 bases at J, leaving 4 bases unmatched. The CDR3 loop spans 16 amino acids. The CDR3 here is CASSDGTASGANVLTF. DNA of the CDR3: TGCGCCAGCAGCGACGGGACAGCCTCTGGGGCCAACGTCCTGACTTTC.

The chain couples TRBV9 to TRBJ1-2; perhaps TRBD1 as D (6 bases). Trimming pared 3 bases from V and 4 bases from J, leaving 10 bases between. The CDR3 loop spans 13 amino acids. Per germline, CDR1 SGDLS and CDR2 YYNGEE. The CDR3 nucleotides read TGTGCCAGCAGCGCAGGGGACGGCTATGGCTACACCTTC. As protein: CASSAGDGYGYTF.

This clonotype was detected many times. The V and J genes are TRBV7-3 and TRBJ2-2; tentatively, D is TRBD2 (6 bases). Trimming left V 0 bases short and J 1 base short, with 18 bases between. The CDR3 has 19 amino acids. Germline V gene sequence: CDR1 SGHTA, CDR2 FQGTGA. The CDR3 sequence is CASSLTPAVGSGNTGELFF. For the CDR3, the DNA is TGTGCCAGCAGCTTAACCCCTGCTGTGGGTAGCGGGAACACCGGGGAGCTGTTTTTT.

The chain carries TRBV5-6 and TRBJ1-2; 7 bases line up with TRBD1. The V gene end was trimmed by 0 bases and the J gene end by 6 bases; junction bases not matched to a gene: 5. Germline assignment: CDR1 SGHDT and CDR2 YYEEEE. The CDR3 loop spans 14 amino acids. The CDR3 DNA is TGTGCCAGCAGCTTGGGACAGGGCGGGAATGGCTACACCTTC. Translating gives CASSLGQGGNGYTF.

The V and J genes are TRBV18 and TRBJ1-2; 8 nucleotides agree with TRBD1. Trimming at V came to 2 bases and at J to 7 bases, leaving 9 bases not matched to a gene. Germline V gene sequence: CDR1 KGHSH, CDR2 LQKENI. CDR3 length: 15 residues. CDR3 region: CASSPAGQGGGGYTF. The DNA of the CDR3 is TGTGCCAGCTCACCAGCCGGACAGGGAGGAGGTGGCTACACCTTC. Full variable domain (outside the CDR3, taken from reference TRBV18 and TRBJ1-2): NAGVMQNPRHLVRRRGQEARLRCSPMKGHSHVYWYRQLPEEGLKFMVYLQKENIIDESGMPKERFSAEFPKEGPSILRIQQVVRGDSAAYFCASSPAGQGGGGYTFGSGTRLTVV.

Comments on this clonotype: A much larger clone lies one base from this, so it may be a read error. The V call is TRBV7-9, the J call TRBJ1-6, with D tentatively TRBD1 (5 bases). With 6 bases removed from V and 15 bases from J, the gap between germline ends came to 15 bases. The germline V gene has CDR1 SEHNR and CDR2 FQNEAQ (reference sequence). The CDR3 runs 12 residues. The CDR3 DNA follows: TGTGCCAGCAGTCCTGACAGTGCGGACCTCCACTTT. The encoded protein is CASSPDSADLHF.

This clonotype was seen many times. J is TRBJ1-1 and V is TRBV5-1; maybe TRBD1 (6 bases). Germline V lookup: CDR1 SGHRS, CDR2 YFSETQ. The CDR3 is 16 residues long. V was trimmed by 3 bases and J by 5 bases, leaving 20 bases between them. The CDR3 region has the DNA TGCGCCAGCAGCTCAGAAACGACAGGTCCCGCGACTGAAGCTTTCTTT. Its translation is CASSSETTGPATEAFF.

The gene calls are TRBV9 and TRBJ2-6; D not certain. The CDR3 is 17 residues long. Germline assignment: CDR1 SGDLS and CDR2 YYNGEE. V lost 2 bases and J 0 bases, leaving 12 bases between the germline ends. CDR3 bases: TGTGCCAGCAGCGTGAGAAGTGGTTACTCTGGGGCCAACGTCCTGACTTTC. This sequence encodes CASSVRSGYSGANVLTF.

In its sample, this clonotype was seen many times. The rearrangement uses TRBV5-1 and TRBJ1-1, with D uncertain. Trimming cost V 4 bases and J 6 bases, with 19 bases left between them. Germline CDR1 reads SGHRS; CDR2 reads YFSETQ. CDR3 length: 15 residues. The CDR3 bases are TGCGCCAGCAGCCCCATGACGGCGGTCGGGGCTGAAGCTTTCTTT. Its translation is CASSPMTAVGAEAFF.

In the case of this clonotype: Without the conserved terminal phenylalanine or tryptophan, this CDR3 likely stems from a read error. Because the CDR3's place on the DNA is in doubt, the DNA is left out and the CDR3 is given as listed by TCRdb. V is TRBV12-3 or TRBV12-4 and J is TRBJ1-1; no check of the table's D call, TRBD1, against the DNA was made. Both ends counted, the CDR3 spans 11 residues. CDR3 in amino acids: CASSFPAVGVY.

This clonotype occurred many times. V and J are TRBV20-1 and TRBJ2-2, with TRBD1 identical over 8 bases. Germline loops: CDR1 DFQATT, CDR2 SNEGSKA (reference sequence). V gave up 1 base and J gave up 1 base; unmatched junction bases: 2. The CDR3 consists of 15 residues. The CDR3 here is CSARVGTGNTGELFF. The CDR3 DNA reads TGCAGTGCTAGAGTAGGGACAGGGAACACCGGGGAGCTGTTTTTT.

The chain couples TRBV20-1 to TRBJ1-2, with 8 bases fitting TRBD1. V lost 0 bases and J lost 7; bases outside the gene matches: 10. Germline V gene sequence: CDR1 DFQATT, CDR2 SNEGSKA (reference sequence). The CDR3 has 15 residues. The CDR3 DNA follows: TGCAGTGCTAGAGAAACCTTGACAGGGGAGGGTGGCTACACCTTC. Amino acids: CSARETLTGEGGYTF.

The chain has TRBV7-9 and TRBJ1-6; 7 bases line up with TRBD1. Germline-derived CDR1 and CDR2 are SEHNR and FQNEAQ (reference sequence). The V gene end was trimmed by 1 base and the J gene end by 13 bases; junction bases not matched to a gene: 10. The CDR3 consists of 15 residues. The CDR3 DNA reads TGTGCCAGCAGCTTAGGGGGGACAGTTAATCAGCCCCTCCACTTT. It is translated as CASSLGGTVNQPLHF.

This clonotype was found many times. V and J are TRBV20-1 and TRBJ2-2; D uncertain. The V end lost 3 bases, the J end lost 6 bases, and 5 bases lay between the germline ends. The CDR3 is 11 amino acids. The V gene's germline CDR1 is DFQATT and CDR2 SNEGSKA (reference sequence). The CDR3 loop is CSASLAGELFF. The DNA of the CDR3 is TGCAGTGCTAGTTTGGCCGGGGAGCTGTTTTTT.

CDR3 loop: CASSQEGTGLRYGYTF. The CDR3 DNA sequence: TGCGCCAGCAGCCAAGAGGGGACAGGGTTGCGCTATGGCTACACCTTC. This rearrangement joins TRBV10-2 to TRBJ1-2; 9 nucleotides match TRBD1. The CDR3 runs to 16 residues. Trimming cost V 6 bases and J 4 bases; bases outside gene matches: 12. Germline V CDR1 and CDR2: WSHSY, SAAADI.

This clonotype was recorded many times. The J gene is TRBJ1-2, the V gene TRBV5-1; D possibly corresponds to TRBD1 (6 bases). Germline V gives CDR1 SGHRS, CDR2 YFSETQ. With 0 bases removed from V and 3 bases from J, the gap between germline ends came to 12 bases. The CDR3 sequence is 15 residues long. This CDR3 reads CASSLGAGAYYGYTF. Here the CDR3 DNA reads TGCGCCAGCAGCTTGGGGGCAGGGGCCTACTATGGCTACACCTTC.

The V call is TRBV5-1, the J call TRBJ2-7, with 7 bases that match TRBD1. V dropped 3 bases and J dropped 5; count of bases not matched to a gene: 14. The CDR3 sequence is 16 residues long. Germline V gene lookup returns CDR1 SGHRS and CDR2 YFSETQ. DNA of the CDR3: TGCGCCAGCAGCTCGGGAAGGGACAGTTCGGTCCACGAGCAGTACTTC. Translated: CASSSGRDSSVHEQYF.